The 9 T cell receptor beta chains listed next were all sequenced from one sample in a study of cytomegalovirus exposure and HLA in healthy donors. 13 Jbeta primers and 60 Vbeta primers were used for the PCR. The assay was immunoSEQ multiplex PCR, and TCRdb's table has in-frame clones only and misses some. The sample carries 150,000 or so clones, under 80% recorded once. The material sequenced was PBMCs. The receptors originated from a man between 25 and 39 years old in good health and CMV-seronegative.

The chain is built from TRBV4-2 and TRBJ1-2; TRBD1 aligns across 9 bases. Germline V CDR1 and CDR2: LGHNA, YNFKEQ. The trim removed 4 bases at V and 2 bases at J, leaving 11 bases unmatched. The CDR3 has 17 residues. The CDR3 DNA is TGTGCCAGCAGCCCAGATCCTGCCGGGACAGGGAACTATGGCTACACCTTC. Residues: CASSPDPAGTGNYGYTF.

J is TRBJ1-6 and V is TRBV9, with 9 bases matching TRBD1. After removal of 4 bases from V and 9 bases from J, the junction contained 11 bases not matched to a gene. Per germline, CDR1 SGDLS and CDR2 YYNGEE. The CDR3 is 16 residues long. CDR3 sequence (DNA): TGTGCCAGCAGCCACAACCGGGACAGGGTCAGTTCACCCCTCCACTTT. It is translated as CASSHNRDRVSSPLHF.

V usage is TRBV19 and J usage is TRBJ1-5; D call uncertain. V dropped 5 bases and J dropped 7 bases, with 12 bases sitting between them. The CDR3 totals 13 residues. In germline, CDR1 is LNHDA, CDR2 SQIVND (reference sequence). The DNA of the CDR3 is TGTGCCAGTAGTTCGGCAACGGGACAGCCCCAGCATTTT. Its translation: CASSSATGQPQHF.

The rearrangement links TRBV4-2 to TRBJ1-4, with D perhaps TRBD1 (5 bases). V dropped 2 bases and J dropped 2 bases, with 12 bases sitting between them. The CDR3 has 16 residues. CDR1 LGHNA and CDR2 YNFKEQ come from the germline V gene. CDR3 DNA: TGTGCCAGCAGCCAACGGAGTCAGGGCACTAATGAAAAACTGTTTTTT. Translation: CASSQRSQGTNEKLFF.

The genes are TRBV2 and TRBJ1-2; no clear D gene. The germline V gene encodes CDR1 SNHLY and CDR2 FYNNEI. The CDR3 extends over 15 amino acids. Trimming stripped 3 bases from V and 4 bases from J, with 15 bases between. The CDR3 loop is CASSEEARVVYGYTF. As DNA, the CDR3 is TGTGCCAGCAGTGAGGAAGCGCGAGTGGTCTATGGCTACACCTTC.

The chain carries TRBV2 and TRBJ2-7; 11 bases fit TRBD1. Germline V lookup: CDR1 SNHLY, CDR2 FYNNEI. CDR3 length equals 14 residues. After removal of 5 bases from V and 2 bases from J, the junction contained 2 bases not matched to a gene. CDR3: CASSRDRGAYEQYF. In DNA, the CDR3 is TGTGCCAGCAGTCGGGACAGGGGGGCCTACGAGCAGTACTTC. The entire variable domain, with the rest obtained from reference TRBV2 and TRBJ2-7, is as follows: EPEVTQTPSHQVTQMGQEVILRCVPISNHLYFYWYRQILGQKVEFLVSFYNNEISEKSEIFDDQFSVERPDGSNFTLKIRSTKLEDSAMYFCASSRDRGAYEQYFGPGTRLTVT.

The rearrangement links TRBV6-1 to TRBJ1-2, with 7 bases fitting TRBD1. Per germline, CDR1 MNHNS and CDR2 SASEGT. CDR3 length equals 14 residues. Germline trimming cut 5 bases from V and 4 bases from J; bases unmatched to any gene: 7. The CDR3 DNA sequence: TGTGCCAGCAGTAGCTATGACAGGGCCTATGGCTACACCTTC. Translation: CASSSYDRAYGYTF.

The CDR3 bases are TGTGCCAGCAGCCATAATACCCGGACAGGGGCCATGAACACTGAAGCTTTCTTT. It encodes CASSHNTRTGAMNTEAFF. The chain has TRBV7-9 and TRBJ1-1, with 9 nucleotides matching TRBD1. V was clipped by 5 bases and J by 0 bases; unmatched bases: 13. The CDR3 spans 18 residues. CDR1 SEHNR and CDR2 FQNEAQ come from the germline V gene (reference sequence).

The rearrangement links TRBV19 to TRBJ2-2; TRBD1 matches 12 bases. The CDR3 has 16 residues. The ends lost 7 bases at V and 7 bases at J; junction bases unmatched: 10. Germline CDR1 is LNHDA and CDR2 is SQIVND (reference sequence). DNA of the CDR3: TGTGCCAGTACCCAAGGGGGACAGGGGGCTAGCGGGGAGCTGTTTTTT. Its protein is CASTQGGQGASGELFF.